This T cell receptor (beta chain) was profiled in a study of blood T cell repertoires in COVID-19. Study information: The United States, Italy and Spain supplied acute and convalescent COVID-19 samples.

V was cut by 8 bases and J by 5 bases, with 12 bases left in between. The CDR3 spans 12 residues. The germline V gene has CDR1 MGHDK and CDR2 SYGVNS. Authors' methods: Amplification with reference gene primers provided the estimates of nucleated cell counts. Method: immunoSEQ multiplex PCR; TCRdb's copy keeps in-frame clones and lacks some. For V, J and clone size, that table is used; D and trimming come from the DNA. The sample has roughly 180,000 clones, over 70% seen once. The sequenced material came from PBMCs or T cells enriched from blood (not recorded which). V usage is TRBV25-1 and J usage is TRBJ2-5, with a tentative D call TRBD1 (6 bases). The clonotype was recovered from a woman aged 40 to 50 with acute COVID-19. The CDR3 here is CASGKGVETQYF. CDR3 coding DNA: TGTGCCAGCGGGAAGGGGGTCGAGACCCAGTACTTC.